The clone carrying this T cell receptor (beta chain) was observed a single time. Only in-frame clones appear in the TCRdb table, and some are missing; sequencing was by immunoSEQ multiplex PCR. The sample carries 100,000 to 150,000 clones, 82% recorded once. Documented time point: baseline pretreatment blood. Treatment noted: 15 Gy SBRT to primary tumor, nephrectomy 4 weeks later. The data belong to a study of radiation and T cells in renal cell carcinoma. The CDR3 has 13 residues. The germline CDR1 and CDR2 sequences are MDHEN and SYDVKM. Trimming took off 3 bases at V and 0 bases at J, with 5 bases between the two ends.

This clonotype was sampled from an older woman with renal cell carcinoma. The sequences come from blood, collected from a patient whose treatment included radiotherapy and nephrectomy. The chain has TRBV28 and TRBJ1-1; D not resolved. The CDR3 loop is CASSFSMNTEAFF. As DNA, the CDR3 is TGTGCCAGCAGTTTCTCCATGAACACTGAAGCTTTCTTT. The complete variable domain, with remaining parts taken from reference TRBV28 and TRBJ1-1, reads DVKVTQSSRYLVKRTGEKVFLECVQDMDHENMFWYRQDPGLGLRLIYFSYDVKMKEKGDIPEGYSVSREKKERFSLILESASTNQTSMYLCASSFSMNTEAFFGQGTRLTVV.